This is a list of T cell receptor beta chains from one sample in a study of shared clonotypes between healthy human individuals. Only in-frame clones appear in the TCRdb table, and some are missing; sequencing was by immunoSEQ multiplex PCR. The sample shows nearly 2 million clones, about 95% of them seen only once. Sequencing input: naive CD8+ T cells sorted from blood. Receptor source: a man between 18 and 29 years old in good health. Both conserved end residues are part of each CDR3. The order of the fields is D gene, J gene, V gene, CDR3 length, clone size, CDR3 DNA, CDR3 protein. A D gene is named only where the DNA matches it firmly. Some rows mark clone size as missing; the rest say once, few, many or name a class of expanded clone.

TRBD1 | TRBJ2-7 | TRBV30 | 11 | . | TGTGCCTGGTCACAGGGGAACGAGCAGTACTTC | CAWSQGNEQYF
. | TRBJ1-1 | TRBV6-4 | 14 | . | TGTGCCAGCAGTGACTCGGGCAAGAACACTGAAGCTTTCTTT | CASSDSGKNTEAFF
. | TRBJ1-1 | TRBV6-5 | 16 | . | TGTGCCAGCAGTTACTCAATCAAGGGGGTTGGAACTGAAGCTTTCTTT | CASSYSIKGVGTEAFF
. | TRBJ1-1 | TRBV5-5 | 16 | . | TGTGCCAGCAGCTTGGGACAGGCCCAGAGGGACACTGAAGCTTTCTTT | CASSLGQAQRDTEAFF
. | TRBJ1-4 | TRBV6-5 | 16 | . | TGTGCCAGCAGTTACTCGATTGGGGAGGTCTATGAAAAACTGTTTTTT | CASSYSIGEVYEKLFF
. | TRBJ2-7 | TRBV4-3 | 15 | . | TGCGCCAGCAGCCCCGGGGGCTCAGGCTCCTACGAGCAGTACTTC | CASSPGGSGSYEQYF
. | TRBJ1-5 | TRBV21-1 | 19 | . | TGTGCCAGCAGCTCCCGCGTCGCGGACAGTAGTTGTAGCAATCAGCCCCAGCATTTT | CASSSRVADSSCSNQPQHF
. | TRBJ2-7 | TRBV30 | 13 | once | TGTGCCTGGAGTGTACAGAACTCCTACGAGCAGTACTTC | CAWSVQNSYEQYF
TRBD2 | TRBJ2-2 | TRBV10-2 | 18 | . | TGCGCCAGCAGTGACCTGATAATAGCGGGAGGGCCGACCGGGGAGCTGTTTTTT | CASSDLIIAGGPTGELFF
. | TRBJ2-7 | TRBV25-1 | 14 | once | TGTGCCAGCAGTGAATTCGACAACACCTACGAGCAGTACTTC | CASSEFDNTYEQYF
. | TRBJ2-5 | TRBV7-2 | 14 | . | TGTGCCAGCAGCTTAGAAGCAGGGCCAGAGACCCAGTACTTC | CASSLEAGPETQYF
TRBD1 | TRBJ2-7 | TRBV27 | 15 | . | TGTGCCAGCAGTTTATATGGGACAGGGGGCCACGAGCAGTACTTC | CASSLYGTGGHEQYF
. | TRBJ2-3 | TRBV7-2 | 13 | . | TGTGCCAGCATACACCGGGAGACAGATACGCAGTATTTT | CASIHRETDTQYF
TRBD1 | TRBJ2-7 | TRBV7-6 | 16 | . | TGTGCCAGCAGCTTAGCCACCGGGACAGGGACCTACGAGCAGTACTTC | CASSLATGTGTYEQYF
. | TRBJ1-6 | TRBV9 | 15 | . | TGTGCCAGCACCTCCTTCCCCGGGAATAATTCACCCCTCCACTTT | CASTSFPGNNSPLHF
TRBD2 | TRBJ2-1 | TRBV9 | 17 | once | TGTGCCAGCAGCACCCCGCCGAGGACTAGCGGGATTAATGAGCAGTTCTTC | CASSTPPRTSGINEQFF
. | TRBJ2-2 | TRBV4-1 | 18 | once | TGCGCCAGCAGCCAAGCAGTTCTAGGAGGGGGAAACACCGGGGAGCTGTTTTTT | CASSQAVLGGGNTGELFF
TRBD1 | TRBJ2-7 | TRBV9 | 14 | . | TGTGCCAGCAGCGGGGGACAGGGGAGAAACGAGCAGTACTTC | CASSGGQGRNEQYF
. | TRBJ1-6 | TRBV27 | 17 | . | TGTGCCAGCAGTCCTCAGGGATTCGGCTCCTATAATTCACCCCTCCACTTT | CASSPQGFGSYNSPLHF
TRBD1 | TRBJ1-2 | TRBV2 | 17 | . | TGTGCCAGCAGTGAAGCGCTTTTACAGGGGGGGACCTATGGCTACACCTTC | CASSEALLQGGTYGYTF
. | TRBJ2-2 | TRBV11-2 | 13 | . | TGTGCCAGCAGCTTGGGGGTTTCCGGGGAGCTGTTTTTT | CASSLGVSGELFF
. | TRBJ2-7 | TRBV2 | 11 | . | TGTGCCAGCAGTGAGTTCGACGAGCAGTACTTC | CASSEFDEQYF
. | TRBJ2-1 | TRBV9 | 13 | . | TGTGCCAGCAGCGTAGCTTTCCCCAATGAGCAGTTCTTC | CASSVAFPNEQFF
TRBD2 | TRBJ2-7 | TRBV11-2 | 16 | . | TGTGCCAGCAGCTTAGTAGGGACTAGTCCTTTCTACGAGCAGTACTTC | CASSLVGTSPFYEQYF